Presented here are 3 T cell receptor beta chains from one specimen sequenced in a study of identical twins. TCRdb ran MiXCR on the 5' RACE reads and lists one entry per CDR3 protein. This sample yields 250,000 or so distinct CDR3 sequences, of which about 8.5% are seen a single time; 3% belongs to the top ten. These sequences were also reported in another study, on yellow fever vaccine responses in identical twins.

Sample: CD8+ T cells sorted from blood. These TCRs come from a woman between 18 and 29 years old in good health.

This CDR3 reads CASSYLLYNEQFF. In nucleotides, the CDR3 is TGTGCCAGCAGTTACTTACTATACAATGAGCAGTTCTTC. The V and J genes are TRBV6-2 or TRBV6-3 and TRBJ2-1; D ambiguous. CDR3 length: 13 residues. The germline V and J ends were trimmed by 1 base and 4 bases, with 5 bases remaining between them. The germline V gene has CDR1 MNHEY and CDR2 SVGEGT.

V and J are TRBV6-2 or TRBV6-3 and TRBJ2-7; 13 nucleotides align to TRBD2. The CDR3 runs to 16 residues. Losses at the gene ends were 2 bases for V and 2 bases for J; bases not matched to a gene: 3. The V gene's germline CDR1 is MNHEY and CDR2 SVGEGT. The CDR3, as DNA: TGTGCCAGCAGTTACCAGGGACTAGCGGGAACCTACGAGCAGTACTTC. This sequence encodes CASSYQGLAGTYEQYF.

Written as DNA, the CDR3 is TGTGCCATCAGTGAGTCTGAGCGGGCGATCTCCTACGAGCAGTACTTC. This translates into CAISESERAISYEQYF. This rearrangement joins TRBV10-3 to TRBJ2-7, with TRBD2 as a possible D gene (6 bases). This CDR3 spans 16 amino acids. Germline V gene sequence: CDR1 ENHRY, CDR2 SYGVKD. Between the trimmed V and J ends, which lost 0 bases and 0 bases, there was a span of 12 bases.